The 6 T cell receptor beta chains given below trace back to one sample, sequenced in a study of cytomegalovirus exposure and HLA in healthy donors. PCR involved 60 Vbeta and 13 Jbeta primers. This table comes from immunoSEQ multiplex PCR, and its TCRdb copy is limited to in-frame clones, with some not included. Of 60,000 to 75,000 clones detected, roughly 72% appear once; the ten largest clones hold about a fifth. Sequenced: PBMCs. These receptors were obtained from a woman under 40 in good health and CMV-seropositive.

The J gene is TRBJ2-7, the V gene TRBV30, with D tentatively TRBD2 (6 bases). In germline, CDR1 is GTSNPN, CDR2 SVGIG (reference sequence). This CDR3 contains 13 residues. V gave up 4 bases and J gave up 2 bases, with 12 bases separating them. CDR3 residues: CAWKEGVAYEQYF. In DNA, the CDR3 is TGTGCCTGGAAGGAGGGAGTAGCCTACGAGCAGTACTTC. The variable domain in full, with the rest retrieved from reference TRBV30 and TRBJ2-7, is SQTIHQWPATLVQPVGSPLSLECTVEGTSNPNLYWYRQAAGRGLQLLFYSVGIGQISSEVPQNLSASRPQDRQFILSSKKLLLSDSGFYLCAWKEGVAYEQYFGPGTRLTVT.

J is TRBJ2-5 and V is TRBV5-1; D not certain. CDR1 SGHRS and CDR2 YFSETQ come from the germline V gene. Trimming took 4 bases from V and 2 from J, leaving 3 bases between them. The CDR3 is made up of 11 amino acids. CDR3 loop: CASSIQETQYF. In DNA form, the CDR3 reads TGCGCCAGCAGCATACAAGAGACCCAGTACTTC.

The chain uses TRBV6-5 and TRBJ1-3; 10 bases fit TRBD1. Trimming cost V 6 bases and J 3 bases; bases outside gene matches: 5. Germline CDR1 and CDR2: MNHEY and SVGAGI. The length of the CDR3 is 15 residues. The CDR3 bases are TGTGCCAGCAGACACGACAGGGGGCTTGGAAACACCATATATTTT. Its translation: CASRHDRGLGNTIYF.

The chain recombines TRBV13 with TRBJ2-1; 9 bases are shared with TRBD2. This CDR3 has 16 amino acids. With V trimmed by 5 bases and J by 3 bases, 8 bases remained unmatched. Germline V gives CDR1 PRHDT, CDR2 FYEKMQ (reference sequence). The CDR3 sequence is CASSPKLAGIYNEQFF. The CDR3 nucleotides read TGTGCCAGCAGCCCCAAGCTAGCGGGGATCTACAATGAGCAGTTCTTC. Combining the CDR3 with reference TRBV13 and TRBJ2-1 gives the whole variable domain AAGVIQSPRHLIKEKRETATLKCYPIPRHDTVYWYQQGPGQDPQFLISFYEKMQSDKGSIPDRFSAQQFSDYHSELNMSSLELGDSALYFCASSPKLAGIYNEQFFGPGTRLTVL.

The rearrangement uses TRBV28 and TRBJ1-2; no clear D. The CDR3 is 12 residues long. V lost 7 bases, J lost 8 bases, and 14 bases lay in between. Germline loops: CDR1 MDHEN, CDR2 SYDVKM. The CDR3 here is CASTRGSGGYTF. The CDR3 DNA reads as TGTGCCAGCACCAGAGGGTCCGGCGGCTACACCTTC.

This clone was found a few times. The CDR3 sequence: CASSLAGRIFNEQYF. CDR3 in DNA: TGTGCCAGCAGTTTGGCCGGGAGGATCTTCAACGAGCAGTACTTC. This chain uses TRBV28 with TRBJ2-7; 7 bases align to TRBD2. With V trimmed by 3 bases and J by 5 bases, 10 bases remained unmatched. The CDR3 contains 15 residues. Per germline, CDR1 MDHEN and CDR2 SYDVKM.